This record concerns one TCR beta chain sequence. The record originates from a study of blood T cell repertoires in COVID-19. Study information: Sample material is recorded as cDNA or gDNA derived from T cells, B-cell-depleted T cells, or PBMCs.

The V segment lost 8 bases and the J segment 3 bases; nucleotides outside the gene matches: 11. The CDR3 has 16 amino acids. Germline V gene lookup returns CDR1 MNHEY and CDR2 SMNVEV (reference sequence). The authors' processing: Amplification with reference gene primers provided the estimates of nucleated cell counts. Here immunoSEQ multiplex PCR was the method, and the copy in TCRdb shows in-frame clones only, minus some. V, J and clone size are taken as reported in that table, and D and trimming were inferred from the DNA itself. Of about 170,000 clones listed, approximately 80% are singletons. Sequencing was performed on peripheral blood. The TCR originated in a woman older than 75 with active or convalescent COVID-19. This sequence joins TRBV27 and TRBJ2-3; 10 bases match TRBD2. The CDR3 region is CASSPGTSGVTDTQYF. The DNA of the CDR3 is TGTGCCAGCTCCCCCGGCACTAGCGGGGTAACAGATACGCAGTATTTT.